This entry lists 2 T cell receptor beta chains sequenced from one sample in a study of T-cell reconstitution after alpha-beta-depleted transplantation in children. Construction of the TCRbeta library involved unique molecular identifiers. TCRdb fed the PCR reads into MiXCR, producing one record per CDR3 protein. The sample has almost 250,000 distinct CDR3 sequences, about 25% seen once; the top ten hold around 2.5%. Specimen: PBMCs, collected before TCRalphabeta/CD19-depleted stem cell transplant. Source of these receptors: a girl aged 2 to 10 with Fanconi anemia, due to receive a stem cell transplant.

The DNA of the CDR3 is TGTGCCAGCCACATCGGAGGTGGTGATGAGACCCAGTACTTC. Its translation: CASHIGGGDETQYF. This chain joins TRBV6-1 and TRBJ2-5, with a weak D call TRBD2 (5 bases). This CDR3 comprises 14 residues. Germline V lookup: CDR1 MNHNS, CDR2 SASEGT. Trimming took off 8 bases at V and 5 bases at J, with 18 bases between the two ends.

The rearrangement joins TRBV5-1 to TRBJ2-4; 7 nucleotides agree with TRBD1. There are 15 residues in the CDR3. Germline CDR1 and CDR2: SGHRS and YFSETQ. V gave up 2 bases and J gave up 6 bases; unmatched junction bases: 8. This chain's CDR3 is CASSLDTGTANIQYF. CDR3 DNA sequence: TGCGCCAGCAGCTTAGACACCGGGACAGCAAACATTCAGTACTTC.